This T cell receptor beta chain was documented in a study of CD8 T cells in ankylosing spondylitis. Germline CDR1 is SQVTM and CDR2 is ANQGSEA. The CDR3 loop spans 11 amino acids. The V and J ends lost 4 bases and 13 bases respectively, with 16 bases between them. TCRdb called the 5' RACE reads again in MiXCR, with one record for every CDR3 protein. The table lists approximately 210,000 distinct CDR3 sequences, 10% to 15% of them singletons. Sample: blood, either unsorted or a sorted T cell fraction (not recorded which). The origin of this receptor is a male donor with ankylosing spondylitis or in good health (not recorded which). This rearrangement joins TRBV29-1 to TRBJ1-2, with D perhaps TRBD1 (5 bases). The DNA for the CDR3 is TGCAGCGTTGCGGGACGGGGAGGTCTCACCTTC. Its translation is CSVAGRGGLTF. Full variable domain (outside the CDR3, taken from reference TRBV29-1 and TRBJ1-2): SAVISQKPSRDICQRGTSLTIQCQVDSQVTMMFWYRQQPGQSLTLIATANQGSEATYESGFVIDKFPISRPNLTFSTLTVSNMSPEDSSIYLCSVAGRGGLTFGSGTRLTVV.